The 32 T cell receptor beta chains reported below all come from one sample, sequenced in a study of OX40 agonist ivuxolimab in advanced cancers. Produced via immunoSEQ multiplex PCR; TCRdb's table is partial and in-frame only. The sample includes 71,000 or so clones, about 81% of them seen just once. The sample consisted of CD4+ or CD8+ T cells sorted from blood, taken in a trial of the OX40 agonist ivuxolimab. The receptors were gathered from an adult with an advanced solid tumor such as melanoma, head and neck, liver or kidney cancer.

V usage is TRBV5-1 and J usage is TRBJ2-7; TRBD1 is a possible D gene (6 bases). V shed 1 base and J shed 0 bases, with 8 bases lying between them. The CDR3 runs 14 residues. Looked up from germline, CDR1 is SGHRS and CDR2 is YFSETQ. CDR3 coding DNA: TGCGCCAGCAGCTTGCAGGGGCCCTCCTACGAGCAGTACTTC. Translated, it gives CASSLQGPSYEQYF.

The chain has TRBV7-3 and TRBJ2-2, with D possibly TRBD1 on 5 matching bases. The CDR3 has 14 amino acids. Germline CDR1 SGHTA, CDR2 FQGTGA. V lost 5 bases and J lost 0, with 7 bases in between. The CDR3 DNA sequence: TGTGCCAGCAGCCCCAGGGCGAACACCGGGGAGCTGTTTTTT. This sequence encodes CASSPRANTGELFF.

The chain carries TRBV5-1 and TRBJ1-3; D is uncertain. V dropped 0 bases and J dropped 3 bases, with 10 bases sitting between them. Looked up from germline, CDR1 is SGHRS and CDR2 is YFSETQ. CDR3 length equals 15 residues. The CDR3 here is CASSLEGSSGNTIYF. CDR3 DNA: TGCGCCAGCAGCTTGGAAGGTTCGAGTGGAAACACCATATATTTT.

J is TRBJ2-1 and V is TRBV5-6; unclear D gene. Trimming took 2 bases from V and 14 from J, leaving 2 bases between them. From germline, CDR1 is SGHDT and CDR2 YYEEEE. This CDR3 region has 8 residues. The CDR3 DNA reads as TGTGCCAGCAGCTTCAAGTTCTTC. It yields the protein CASSFKFF.

The DNA for the CDR3 is TGTGCCACCAGCAGAGATTTTAGGGACCGGGAAGCTTTCTTT. It codes for CATSRDFRDREAFF. The rearrangement joins TRBV15 to TRBJ1-1, with D possibly being TRBD1 (5 bases). Per the germline V gene, CDR1 is LNHNV and CDR2 is YYDKDF (reference sequence). The CDR3 contains 14 residues. Trimming pared 0 bases from V and 8 bases from J, leaving 13 bases between.

The chain uses TRBV6-1 and TRBJ1-5; D is possibly TRBD1 (5 bases). The length of the CDR3 is 15 residues. The germline V gene encodes CDR1 MNHNS and CDR2 SASEGT. V gave up 0 bases and J gave up 5 bases, with 11 bases separating them. The CDR3 sequence is CASSEAFGGDQPQHF. The DNA of the CDR3 is TGTGCCAGCAGTGAAGCGTTCGGAGGGGATCAGCCCCAGCATTTT.

V is TRBV2 and J is TRBJ2-5; D not resolved. V was shortened by 7 bases and J by 0 bases, with 3 bases between the two germline ends. Germline CDR1 is SNHLY and CDR2 is FYNNEI. The CDR3 loop spans 11 amino acids. The DNA for the CDR3 is TGTGCCAGCACCTACCAAGAGACCCAGTACTTC. Translating it yields CASTYQETQYF.

The V gene is TRBV11-3, the J gene TRBJ2-2, with 8 nucleotides matching TRBD2. The V and J ends lost 7 bases and 6 bases, in that order; junction bases with no gene match: 4. CDR3 size: 13 residues. CDR1 is SGHNT, CDR2 YENEEA, per germline. The CDR3 region has the DNA TGTGCCAGCACCCGGGGGGGCGCCGGGGAGCTGTTTTTT. It is translated as CASTRGGAGELFF.

CDR3 sequence reads: CASSLRTSRGMTDTQYF. CDR3 in DNA: TGTGCCAGCAGCTTAAGGACTAGCAGGGGAATGACAGATACGCAGTATTTT. The chain employs TRBV13 and TRBJ2-3, with TRBD2 matching over 8 bases. This CDR3 region has 17 residues. Germline V CDR1 and CDR2: PRHDT, FYEKMQ (reference sequence). The trim removed 2 bases at V and 3 bases at J, leaving 10 bases unmatched.

V gene TRBV14 combines with J gene TRBJ1-6; no reliable D call. The germline V and J ends were trimmed by 1 base and 10 bases, with 5 bases remaining between them. The germline V gene encodes CDR1 SGHDN and CDR2 FVKESK. The CDR3 consists of 12 residues. CDR3 nucleotides: TGTGCCAGCAGCCAAGTGGAATCACCCCTCCACTTT. This gives the protein CASSQVESPLHF.

This sequence joins TRBV5-4 and TRBJ1-1; 9 bases fit TRBD1. The germline V gene encodes CDR1 SGHNT and CDR2 YYREEE (reference sequence). This CDR3 comprises 17 residues. V was clipped by 4 bases and J by 4 bases; unmatched bases: 14. CDR3 nucleotides: TGTGCCAGCAGCCGGGCCGGGACAGGGTCTTCGGGCACTGAAGCTTTCTTT. Translation gives CASSRAGTGSSGTEAFF. Complete variable domain (other parts from reference TRBV5-4 and TRBJ1-1): ETGVTQSPTHLIKTRGQQVTLRCSSQSGHNTVSWYQQALGQGPQFIFQYYREEENGRGNFPPRFSGLQFPNYSSELNVNALELDDSALYLCASSRAGTGSSGTEAFFGQGTRLTVV.

The V and J genes are TRBV27 and TRBJ2-7; possibly TRBD2 for D (6 bases). Germline V lookup: CDR1 MNHEY, CDR2 SMNVEV (reference sequence). The CDR3 is 14 residues long. V lost 3 bases and J lost 0, with 9 bases in between. CDR3 in amino acids: CASSFGRRSYEQYF. For the CDR3, the DNA is TGTGCCAGCAGTTTTGGGAGGCGCTCCTACGAGCAGTACTTC.

The V and J genes are TRBV6-6 and TRBJ1-1, with TRBD1 matching 7 bases. Per germline, CDR1 MNHNY and CDR2 SVGAGI (reference sequence). CDR3 length: 13 residues. Germline trimming cut 8 bases from V and 0 bases from J; bases unmatched to any gene: 3. Here the CDR3 DNA reads TGTGCCAGCCAACAGGGGATGAACACTGAAGCTTTCTTT. This encodes CASQQGMNTEAFF.

The V call is TRBV27, the J call TRBJ2-2, with TRBD1 identical over 7 bases. The CDR3 is made up of 15 amino acids. Germline loops: CDR1 MNHEY, CDR2 SMNVEV (reference sequence). Trimming cost V 5 bases and J 4 bases; bases outside gene matches: 7. This CDR3 reads CASSPTGSVTGELFF. The CDR3 region has the DNA TGTGCCAGCAGTCCGACAGGGTCGGTCACCGGGGAGCTGTTTTTT.

The chain employs TRBV7-9 and TRBJ2-1; tentative D call: TRBD2 (6 bases). This CDR3 contains 15 residues. Germline V gene data show CDR1 as SEHNR and CDR2 as FQNEAQ (reference sequence). V shed 1 base and J shed 10 bases, with 17 bases lying between them. This CDR3 is CASSLVVREVREQFF. For the CDR3, the DNA is TGTGCCAGCAGCTTAGTCGTCAGGGAGGTTAGAGAGCAGTTCTTC.

The chain has TRBV29-1 and TRBJ2-7; the D gene is possibly TRBD1 (5 bases). Germline CDR1 SQVTM, CDR2 ANQGSEA. This CDR3 has 12 residues. Trimming removed 2 bases from V and 3 bases from J, with 8 bases in between. CDR3 sequence: CSVESGIYEQYF. The CDR3 coding sequence is TGCAGCGTTGAATCAGGGATCTACGAGCAGTACTTC.

J is TRBJ1-5 and V is TRBV19; maybe TRBD1 (5 bases). This CDR3 contains 14 residues. Trimming took off 6 bases at V and 4 bases at J, with 13 bases between the two ends. CDR1 is LNHDA and CDR2 is SQIVND in the germline V gene (reference sequence). The CDR3 loop is CASRRDVVNQPQHF. CDR3 sequence (DNA): TGTGCCAGTAGGAGGGACGTCGTGAATCAGCCCCAGCATTTT.

The V and J genes are TRBV19 and TRBJ1-5; TRBD1 agrees at 10 bases. J lost 6 bases, V lost 5 bases, and 7 bases had no gene match. This CDR3 comprises 15 residues. Germline V gene data show CDR1 as LNHDA and CDR2 as SQIVND (reference sequence). This CDR3 reads CASSWGGTGAQPQHF. The CDR3 nucleotides are TGTGCCAGTAGTTGGGGCGGGACAGGGGCTCAGCCCCAGCATTTT.

The chain combines TRBV7-8 with TRBJ2-3; possibly TRBD1 for D (5 bases). Germline-derived CDR1 and CDR2 are SGHVS and FQNEAQ. The CDR3 is made up of 15 amino acids. Trimming left V 5 bases short and J 1 base short, with 13 bases between. CDR3 loop: CASSPQGAGTDTQYF. For the CDR3, the DNA is TGTGCCAGCAGCCCCCAAGGGGCCGGCACAGATACGCAGTATTTT.

V is TRBV10-3 and J is TRBJ2-7; 9 nucleotides match TRBD1. The CDR3 sequence is 14 residues long. Germline CDR1 ENHRY, CDR2 SYGVKD. Trimming at V came to 1 base and at J to 7 bases, leaving 5 bases not matched to a gene. The CDR3 loop is CAISELTGGREQYF. CDR3 bases: TGTGCCATCAGTGAGTTAACAGGGGGCCGGGAGCAGTACTTC.

This clone was detected only a few times. The chain uses TRBV7-3 and TRBJ2-5; a possible D gene is TRBD1 (7 bases). Trimming took off 3 bases at V and 2 bases at J, with 10 bases between the two ends. The CDR3 length is 14 residues. Germline V gene sequence: CDR1 SGHTA, CDR2 FQGTGA. The chain's CDR3 is CASSFQGGQETQYF. CDR3 DNA sequence: TGTGCCAGCAGCTTTCAGGGGGGACAAGAGACCCAGTACTTC.

This chain connects TRBV11-3 to TRBJ2-1; D is perhaps TRBD2 (6 bases). Germline V lookup: CDR1 SGHNT, CDR2 YENEEA. Trimming removed 5 bases at V and 8 bases at J, with 16 bases between. This CDR3 has 14 residues. CDR3 region: CASSDPGGVDEQFF. The CDR3 nucleotides are TGTGCCAGCAGCGACCCTGGAGGGGTCGATGAGCAGTTCTTC.

This clone was recorded only once. The chain has TRBV28 and TRBJ1-2; D perhaps matches TRBD1 (6 bases). CDR1 MDHEN and CDR2 SYDVKM come from the germline V gene. The CDR3 covers 15 residues. Trimming pared 2 bases from V and 7 bases from J, leaving 17 bases between. In nucleotides, the CDR3 is TGTGCCAGCAGTTTAGGGGACATACTGGGGGGTGGCTACACCTTC. As protein: CASSLGDILGGGYTF.

This clone has more than one count but fewer than ten. The genes are TRBV30 and TRBJ1-5; D remains unclear. V lost 0 bases and J 3 bases, leaving 9 bases between the germline ends. The length of the CDR3 is 14 residues. The germline gives CDR1 GTSNPN, CDR2 SVGIG (reference sequence). The CDR3 here is CAWSVLQNNQPQHF. In DNA, the CDR3 is TGTGCCTGGAGTGTATTACAGAACAATCAGCCCCAGCATTTT.

This chain connects TRBV7-6 to TRBJ2-1; 10 positions match TRBD2. This CDR3 spans 13 amino acids. CDR1 SGHVS and CDR2 FNYEAQ come from the germline V gene. V lost 5 bases, J lost 9 bases, and 4 bases stayed unmatched. CDR3 coding DNA: TGTGCCAGCAGCACTAGCGGGAATGGTGAGCAGTTCTTC. Its translation is CASSTSGNGEQFF.

The J gene is TRBJ1-2, the V gene TRBV19; D ambiguous. Trimming shortened V by 6 bases and J by 6 bases, and 14 bases separated the two germline ends. Germline V gene sequence: CDR1 LNHDA, CDR2 SQIVND (reference sequence). The CDR3 is made up of 13 amino acids. As DNA, the CDR3 is TGTGCCAGTAGGAGAAGGGAGGGAGATGGCTACACCTTC. It translates to CASRRREGDGYTF.

The chain employs TRBV2 and TRBJ1-5; TRBD1 matches 10 bases. The CDR3 totals 13 residues. J gave up 15 bases and V 3 bases, and 8 bases lay outside the gene matches. Germline CDR1 SNHLY, CDR2 FYNNEI. CDR3 sequence: CASSDLTGTGVHF. CDR3 DNA: TGTGCCAGCAGTGACCTGACCGGGACAGGGGTGCATTTT.

This rearrangement joins TRBV28 to TRBJ1-1; 8 nucleotides match TRBD1. V lost 10 bases and J lost 6; bases outside the gene matches: 16. The CDR3 has 15 residues. From germline, CDR1 is MDHEN and CDR2 SYDVKM. The CDR3 protein is CATNPLGQGRPEAFF. CDR3 bases: TGTGCCACTAACCCCCTCGGACAGGGTCGTCCTGAAGCTTTCTTT.

This clone occurred once. The V and J genes are TRBV7-8 and TRBJ1-1; 7 nucleotides agree with TRBD1. V lost 5 bases, J lost 4 bases, and 13 bases stayed unmatched. The CDR3 sequence is 16 residues long. Germline CDR1 and CDR2: SGHVS and FQNEAQ. CDR3 sequence (DNA): TGTGCCAGCAGCCCACACAGGGGAGGGGTTGGCACTGAAGCTTTCTTT. Translating it yields CASSPHRGGVGTEAFF.

V is TRBV11-2 and J is TRBJ2-1; D is perhaps TRBD2 (7 bases). The length of the CDR3 is 14 residues. V lost 6 bases, J lost 6 bases, and 15 bases lay in between. Per the germline V gene, CDR1 is SGHAT and CDR2 is FQNNGV. CDR3 loop: CASRPLRGGNEQFF. The CDR3 region has the DNA TGTGCCAGCAGACCTCTAAGGGGGGGCAATGAGCAGTTCTTC. Combining the CDR3 with reference TRBV11-2 and TRBJ2-1 gives the whole variable domain EAGVAQSPRYKIIEKRQSVAFWCNPISGHATLYWYQQILGQGPKLLIQFQNNGVVDDSQLPKDRFSAERLKGVDSTLKIQPAKLEDSAVYLCASRPLRGGNEQFFGPGTRLTVL.

In DNA form, the CDR3 reads TGCGCCAGCAGCCTGGGGAGGGCAGGGGGGGATGGCTACACCTTC. Translated: CASSLGRAGGDGYTF. The chain combines TRBV4-3 with TRBJ1-2; 7 nucleotides agree with TRBD1. The CDR3 is 15 amino acids. The J segment lost 6 bases and the V segment lost 4 bases, leaving 11 bases of the junction unmatched. Germline values: CDR1 LGHNA, CDR2 YSLEER.

The V call is TRBV27, the J call TRBJ1-6; 7 positions match TRBD1. J lost 4 bases, V lost 5 bases, and 11 bases had no gene match. CDR1 is MNHEY, CDR2 SMNVEV, per germline (reference sequence). The CDR3 extends over 17 amino acids. The DNA of the CDR3 is TGTGCCAGCAGTCCAATGGGACAGCTACCGTATAATTCACCCCTCCACTTT. The encoded protein is CASSPMGQLPYNSPLHF.